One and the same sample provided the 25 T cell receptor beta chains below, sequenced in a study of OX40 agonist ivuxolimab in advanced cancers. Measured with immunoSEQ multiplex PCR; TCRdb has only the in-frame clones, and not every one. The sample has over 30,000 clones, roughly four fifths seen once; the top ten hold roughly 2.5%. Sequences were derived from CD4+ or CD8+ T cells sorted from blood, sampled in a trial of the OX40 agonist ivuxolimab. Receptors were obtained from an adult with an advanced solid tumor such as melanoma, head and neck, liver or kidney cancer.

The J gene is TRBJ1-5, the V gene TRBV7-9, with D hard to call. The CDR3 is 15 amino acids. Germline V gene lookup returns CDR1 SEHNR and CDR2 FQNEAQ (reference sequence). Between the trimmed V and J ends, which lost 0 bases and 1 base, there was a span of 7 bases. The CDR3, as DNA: TGTGCCAGCAGCTTAGCTGGGGTGAGCAATCAGCCCCAGCATTTT. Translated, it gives CASSLAGVSNQPQHF.

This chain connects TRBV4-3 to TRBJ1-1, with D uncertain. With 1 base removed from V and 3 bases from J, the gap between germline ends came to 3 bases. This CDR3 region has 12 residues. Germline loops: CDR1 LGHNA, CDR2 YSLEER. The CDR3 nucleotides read TGCGCCAGCAGCCAAGGGGACACTGAAGCTTTCTTT. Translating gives CASSQGDTEAFF.

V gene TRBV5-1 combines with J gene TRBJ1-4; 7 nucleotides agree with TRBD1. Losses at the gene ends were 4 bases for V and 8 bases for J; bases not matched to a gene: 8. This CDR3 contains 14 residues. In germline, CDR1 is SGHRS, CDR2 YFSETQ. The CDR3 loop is CASSPRQGEEKLFF. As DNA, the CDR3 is TGCGCCAGCAGCCCTAGACAGGGTGAAGAAAAACTGTTTTTT.

The CDR3 DNA is TGTGCCAGCAGCCGAACCCCCGTTGGGGTCCAAGCTTTCTTT. Amino acids: CASSRTPVGVQAFF. The chain combines TRBV9 with TRBJ1-1, with D unresolved. The CDR3 spans 14 residues. Trimming took off 4 bases at V and 9 bases at J, with 19 bases between the two ends. CDR1 SGDLS and CDR2 YYNGEE come from the germline V gene.

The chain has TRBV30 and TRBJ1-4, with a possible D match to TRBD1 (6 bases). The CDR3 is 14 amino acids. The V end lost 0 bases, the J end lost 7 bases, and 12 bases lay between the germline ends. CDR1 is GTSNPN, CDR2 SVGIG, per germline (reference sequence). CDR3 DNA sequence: TGTGCCTGGAGTGTAAGGGGGGCGCTTGAAAAACTGTTTTTT. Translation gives CAWSVRGALEKLFF. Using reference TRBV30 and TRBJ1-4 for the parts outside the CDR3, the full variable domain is SQTIHQWPATLVQPVGSPLSLECTVEGTSNPNLYWYRQAAGRGLQLLFYSVGIGQISSEVPQNLSASRPQDRQFILSSKKLLLSDSGFYLCAWSVRGALEKLFFGSGTQLSVL.

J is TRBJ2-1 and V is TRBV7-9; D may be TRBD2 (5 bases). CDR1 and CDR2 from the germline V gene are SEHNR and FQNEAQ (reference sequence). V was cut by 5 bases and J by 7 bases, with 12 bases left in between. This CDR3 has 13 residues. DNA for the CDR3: TGTGCCAGCAGCCCGTCGGAGCGGAATGAGCAGTTCTTC. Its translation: CASSPSERNEQFF.

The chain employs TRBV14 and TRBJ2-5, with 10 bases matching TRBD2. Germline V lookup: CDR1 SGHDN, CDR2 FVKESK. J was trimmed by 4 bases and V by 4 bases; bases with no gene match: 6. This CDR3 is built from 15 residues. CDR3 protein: CASSLLAGGGETQYF. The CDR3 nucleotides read TGTGCCAGCAGCCTCTTAGCGGGGGGCGGAGAGACCCAGTACTTC.

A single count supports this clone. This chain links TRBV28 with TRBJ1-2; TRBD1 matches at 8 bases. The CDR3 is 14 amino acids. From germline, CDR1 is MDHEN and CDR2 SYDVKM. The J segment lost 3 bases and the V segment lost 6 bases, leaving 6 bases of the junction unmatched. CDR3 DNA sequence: TGTGCCAGCAGGGTGACAGGGGTAGACTATGGCTACACCTTC. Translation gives CASRVTGVDYGYTF.

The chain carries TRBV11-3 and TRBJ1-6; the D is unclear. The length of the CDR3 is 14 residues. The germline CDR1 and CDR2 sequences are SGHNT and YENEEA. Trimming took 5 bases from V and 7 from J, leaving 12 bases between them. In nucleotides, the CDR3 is TGTGCCAGCAGCCTCCGTCCCGGGAATTCACCCCTCCACTTT. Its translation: CASSLRPGNSPLHF.

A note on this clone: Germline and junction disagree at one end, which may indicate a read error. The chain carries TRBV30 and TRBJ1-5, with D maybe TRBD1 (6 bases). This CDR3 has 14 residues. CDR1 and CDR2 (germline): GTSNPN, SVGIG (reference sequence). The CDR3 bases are TGTGCCTGGAGCGAAGGGGGTAGCGATCAGCCCCAGCATTTT. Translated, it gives CAWSEGGSDQPQHF.

CDR3 coding DNA: TGTGCCAGCAGCGCTCGAAACCCGGGACCGAGTTCCGGTCCTGGAAACACCATATATTTT. Its protein product is CASSARNPGPSSGPGNTIYF. The chain recombines TRBV9 with TRBJ1-3, with a weak D call TRBD1 (5 bases). This CDR3 comprises 20 residues. V dropped 3 bases and J dropped 2 bases, with 27 bases sitting between them. CDR1 is SGDLS, CDR2 YYNGEE, per germline.

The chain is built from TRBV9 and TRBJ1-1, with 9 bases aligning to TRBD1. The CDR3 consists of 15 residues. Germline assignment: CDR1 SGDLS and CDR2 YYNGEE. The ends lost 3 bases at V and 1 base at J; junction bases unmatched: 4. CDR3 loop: CASSETGQGNTEAFF. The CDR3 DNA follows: TGTGCCAGCAGCGAGACGGGACAGGGGAACACTGAAGCTTTCTTT.

The CDR3 loop is CASSFAGGETQYF. The CDR3 coding sequence is TGCGCCAGCAGCTTTGCGGGCGGAGAGACCCAGTACTTC. The chain carries TRBV10-2 and TRBJ2-5, with TRBD2 as a possible D gene (5 bases). Germline CDR1 WSHSY, CDR2 SAAADI. V lost 6 bases and J 4 bases, leaving 12 bases between the germline ends. The CDR3 runs 13 residues.

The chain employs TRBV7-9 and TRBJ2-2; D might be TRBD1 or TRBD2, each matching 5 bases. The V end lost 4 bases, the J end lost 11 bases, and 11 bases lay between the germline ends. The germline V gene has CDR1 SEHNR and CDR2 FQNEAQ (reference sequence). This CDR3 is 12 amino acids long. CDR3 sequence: CASSSGTVELFF. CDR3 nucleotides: TGTGCCAGCAGCTCCGGGACGGTCGAGCTGTTTTTT. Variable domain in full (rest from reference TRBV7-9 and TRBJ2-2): DTGVSQNPRHKITKRGQNVTFRCDPISEHNRLYWYRQTLGQGPEFLTYFQNEAQLEKSRLLSDRFSAERPKGSFSTLEIQRTEQGDSAMYLCASSSGTVELFFGEGSRLTVL.

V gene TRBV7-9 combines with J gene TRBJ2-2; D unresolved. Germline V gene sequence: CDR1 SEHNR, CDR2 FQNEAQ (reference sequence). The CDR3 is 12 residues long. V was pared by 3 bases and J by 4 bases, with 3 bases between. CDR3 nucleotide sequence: TGTGCCAGCAGCTTTTCCACCGGGGAGCTGTTTTTT. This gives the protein CASSFSTGELFF.

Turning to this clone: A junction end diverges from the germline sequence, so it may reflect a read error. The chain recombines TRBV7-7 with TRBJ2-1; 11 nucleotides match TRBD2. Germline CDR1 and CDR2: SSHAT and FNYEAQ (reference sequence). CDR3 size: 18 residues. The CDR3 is CASSLVGPTSGGYNEQFF. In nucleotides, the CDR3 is TGTGCTAGCAGCTTAGTTGGCCCCACTAGCGGGGGTTACAATGAGCAGTTCTTC.

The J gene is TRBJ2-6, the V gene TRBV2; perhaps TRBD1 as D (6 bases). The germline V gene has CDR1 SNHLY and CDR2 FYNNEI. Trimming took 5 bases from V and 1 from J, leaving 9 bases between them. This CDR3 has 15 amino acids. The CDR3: CASSSGVSGANVLTF. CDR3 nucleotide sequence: TGTGCCAGCAGTTCAGGGGTGTCTGGGGCCAACGTCCTGACTTTC.

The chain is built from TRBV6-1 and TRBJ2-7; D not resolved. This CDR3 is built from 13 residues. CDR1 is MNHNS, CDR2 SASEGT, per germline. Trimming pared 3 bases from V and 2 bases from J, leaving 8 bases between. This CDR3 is CASSEGGTYEQYF. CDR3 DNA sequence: TGTGCCAGCAGTGAGGGCGGTACCTACGAGCAGTACTTC.

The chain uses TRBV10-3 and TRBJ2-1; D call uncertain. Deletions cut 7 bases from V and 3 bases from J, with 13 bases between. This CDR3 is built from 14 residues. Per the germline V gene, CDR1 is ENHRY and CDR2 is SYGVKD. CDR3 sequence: CAIKYSLIYNEQFF. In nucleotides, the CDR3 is TGTGCCATCAAGTACAGCCTAATCTACAATGAGCAGTTCTTC.

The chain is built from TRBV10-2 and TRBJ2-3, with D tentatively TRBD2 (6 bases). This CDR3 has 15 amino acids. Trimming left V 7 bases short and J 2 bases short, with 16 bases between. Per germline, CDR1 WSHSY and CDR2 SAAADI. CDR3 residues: CASTPTRRVTDTQYF. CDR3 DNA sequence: TGCGCCAGCACCCCGACTAGGAGGGTCACAGATACGCAGTATTTT.

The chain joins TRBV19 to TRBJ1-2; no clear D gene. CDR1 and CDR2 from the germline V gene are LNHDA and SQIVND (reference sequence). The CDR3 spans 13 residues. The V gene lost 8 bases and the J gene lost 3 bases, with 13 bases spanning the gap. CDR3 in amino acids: CASEGNSHYGYTF. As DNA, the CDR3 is TGTGCCAGTGAAGGAAATTCCCACTATGGCTACACCTTC.

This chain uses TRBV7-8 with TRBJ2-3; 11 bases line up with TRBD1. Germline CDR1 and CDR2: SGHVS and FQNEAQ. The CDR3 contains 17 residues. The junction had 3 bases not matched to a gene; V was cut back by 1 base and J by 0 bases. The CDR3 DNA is TGTGCCAGCAGCTTAGTCGGACAGGGGGCGAGCACAGATACGCAGTATTTT. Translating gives CASSLVGQGASTDTQYF. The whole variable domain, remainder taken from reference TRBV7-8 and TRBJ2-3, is GAGVSQSPRYKVAKRGQDVALRCDPISGHVSLFWYQQALGQGPEFLTYFQNEAQLDKSGLPSDRFFAERPEGSVSTLKIQRTQQEDSAVYLCASSLVGQGASTDTQYFGPGTRLTVL.

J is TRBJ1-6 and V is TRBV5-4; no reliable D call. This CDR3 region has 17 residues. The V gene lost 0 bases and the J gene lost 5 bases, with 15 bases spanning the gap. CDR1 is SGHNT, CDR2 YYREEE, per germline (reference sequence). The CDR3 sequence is CASSLARGQPNNSPLHF. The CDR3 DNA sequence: TGTGCCAGCAGCTTGGCCCGAGGGCAGCCCAATAATTCACCCCTCCACTTT. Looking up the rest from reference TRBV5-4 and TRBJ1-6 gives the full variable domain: ETGVTQSPTHLIKTRGQQVTLRCSSQSGHNTVSWYQQALGQGPQFIFQYYREEENGRGNFPPRFSGLQFPNYSSELNVNALELDDSALYLCASSLARGQPNNSPLHFGNGTRLTVT.

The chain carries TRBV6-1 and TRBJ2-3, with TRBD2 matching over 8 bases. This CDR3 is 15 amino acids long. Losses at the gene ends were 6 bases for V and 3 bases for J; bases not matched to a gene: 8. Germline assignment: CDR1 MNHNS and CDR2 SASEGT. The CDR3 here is CASSHQRLATDTQYF. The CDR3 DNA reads TGTGCCAGCAGCCATCAAAGACTAGCGACAGATACGCAGTATTTT.

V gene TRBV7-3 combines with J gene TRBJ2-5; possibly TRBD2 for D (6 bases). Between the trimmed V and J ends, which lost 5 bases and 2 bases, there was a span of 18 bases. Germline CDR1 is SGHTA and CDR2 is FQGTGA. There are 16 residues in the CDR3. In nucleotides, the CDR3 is TGTGCCAGCAGCCCCTCCGGGGGTAGCGCTCAAGAGACCCAGTACTTC. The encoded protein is CASSPSGGSAQETQYF.